The present TCR beta chain was sequenced within a study of T cell responses to AZD1222 COVID-19 vaccine. Only in-frame clones appear in the TCRdb table, and some are missing; sequencing was by immunoSEQ multiplex PCR. Of around 150,000 clones in the sample, 75% to 95% are singletons; the top ten hold under 4%. Regarding the study as a whole: Spike regions recognized by vaccine-associated CD4 TCRs spanned the protein, led by 160-218 and 743-854.

The length of the CDR3 is 12 residues. V was pared by 3 bases and J by 8 bases, with 10 bases between. There are a few counts of this clone. Its antigen is undetermined. The specimen comprised peripheral blood, sampled 28 days after the second AZD1222 dose. The source is an adult who received the AZD1222 COVID-19 vaccine. This chain joins TRBV12-3 or TRBV12-4 and TRBJ1-2; D is unresolved. CDR3 region: CASSFPGGGYTF. CDR3 bases: TGTGCCAGCAGTTTTCCCGGTGGGGGCTACACCTTC.